Sequencing of this T cell receptor (beta chain) was carried out in a study of cytomegalovirus exposure and HLA in healthy donors. 60 Vbeta and 13 Jbeta primers were used in PCR. Method: immunoSEQ multiplex PCR; TCRdb's copy keeps in-frame clones and lacks some. The sample has around 130,000 clones; about two thirds are singletons. This CDR3 contains 16 residues. The V end was cut by 3 bases, the J end by 4 bases, with 17 bases between. Germline V gene sequence: CDR1 SGHDT, CDR2 YYEEEE. Material: PBMCs. V gene TRBV5-6 combines with J gene TRBJ2-1; tentative D call: TRBD2 (6 bases). This TCR came from a man aged 35 to 55 in good health and CMV-seropositive. The CDR3 DNA reads TGTGCCAGCAGCTCCTTACTAGCCCTCGGGTACAATGAGCAGTTCTTC. It is translated as CASSSLLALGYNEQFF.